This entry lists 10 T cell receptor beta chains sequenced from one sample in a study of T cell clonality in common variable immunodeficiency. General observations from the study: In common variable immunodeficiency, TCR beta chains reportedly carried fewer deletions and N-nucleotide insertions.

TCRdb's table, derived via immunoSEQ multiplex PCR, lists solely in-frame clones and lacks some. Listed here are roughly 12,000 clones without any singletons, the top ten holding approximately 6.5%. These receptors have no identified antigens. The sequenced material came from peripheral blood mononuclear cells. The receptors derive from a human donor with common variable immunodeficiency.

This clone showed up many times. The read gets to within 3 residues of the CDR3 end, and the germline J gene fills in the rest. This rearrangement joins TRBV20-1 to TRBJ2-5; no firm D call. Per the germline V gene, CDR1 is DFQATT and CDR2 is SNEGSKA (reference sequence). The CDR3 spans 11 residues. Trimming stripped 6 bases from V and 4 bases from J, with 9 bases between. The CDR3 loop is CSAEFGETQYF. CDR3 bases read: TGCAGTGCAGAATTCGGAGAGACC.

Many counts were recorded for this clone. The missing CDR3 end, 3 residues past where the read stops, is filled in from the germline J gene. The identical CDR3 is also encoded by other nucleotide sequences in the sample. V usage is TRBV19 and J usage is TRBJ2-6, with TRBD1 identical over 9 bases. The CDR3 loop spans 18 amino acids. The germline V gene has CDR1 LNHDA and CDR2 SQIVND (reference sequence). V lost 8 bases, J lost 0 bases, and 11 bases stayed unmatched. The CDR3 region is CASGGRDRVTSGANVLTF. CDR3 DNA (partial): TGTGCCAGTGGAGGGAGGGACAGGGTAACCTCTGGGGCCAACGTC.

This clone has more than one count but fewer than ten. Coverage ceases 3 residues before the CDR3 finishes, and the germline J gene fills in the end. This chain joins TRBV7-2 and TRBJ1-5; D gene ambiguous. The CDR3 has 15 residues. The germline gives CDR1 SGHTA, CDR2 FQGNSA. V was cut by 4 bases and J by 0 bases, with 10 bases left in between. The CDR3 loop is CASSSDGLSNQPQHF. The CDR3 bases that were read are TGTGCCAGCAGCTCCGATGGACTTAGCAATCAGCCC. Based on the CDR3 plus reference TRBV7-2 and TRBJ1-5, the full variable domain is GAGVSQSPSNKVTEKGKDVELRCDPISGHTALYWYRQSLGQGLEFLIYFQGNSAPDKSGLPSDRFSAERTGGSVSTLTIQRTQQEDSAVYLCASSSDGLSNQPQHFGDGTRLSIL.

This clone was seen a few times. The germline gene is not matched at one end of the junction; a read error may be the cause. Here the CDR3 reads CASSLGQGSSEQYF. CDR3 DNA, as far as it was read: TGTGCCAGCTCACTCGGACAGGGATCCTCCGAG. The gene calls are TRBV18 and TRBJ2-7; 8 bases are shared with TRBD1. Read sequence stops 3 residues before the CDR3 end, and the germline J gene provides the missing end. The CDR3 is made up of 14 amino acids. Germline loops: CDR1 KGHSH, CDR2 LQKENI.

The chain's CDR3 is CASSLGERVNTEAFF. The CDR3 bases that were read are TGCGCCAGCAGTCTCGGGGAAAGAGTGAACACTGAA. The rearrangement joins TRBV23-1 to TRBJ1-1, with D hard to call. The CDR3 end is not reached by the read, which stops 3 residues before it; the germline J gene fills it in. TRBV23-1 is assigned to the ORF class and has an uncertain function. The V end lost 4 bases, the J end lost 0 bases, and 12 bases lay between the germline ends. The CDR3 has 15 amino acids.

Worth noting for this clone: The CDR3 end lies 3 residues beyond the end of the read and is filled in from the germline J gene. The gene calls are TRBV6-2 or TRBV6-3 and TRBJ2-4; possibly TRBD2 for D (5 bases). The CDR3 is 14 residues long. V lost 4 bases and J 7 bases, leaving 14 bases between the germline ends. Germline values: CDR1 MNHEY, CDR2 SVGEGT. CDR3 loop: CASSSRGITNIQYF. Partial CDR3 DNA: TGTGCCAGCAGTTCCCGGGGTATCACGAACATT.

This clone was counted between two and nine times. The read stops 3 residues short of the end of the CDR3; the missing end is completed from the germline J gene. The chain is built from TRBV30 and TRBJ2-7, with 7 nucleotides matching TRBD1. The germline V gene encodes CDR1 GTSNPN and CDR2 SVGIG (reference sequence). The CDR3 loop spans 13 amino acids. The trim removed 7 bases at V and 2 bases at J, leaving 8 bases unmatched. CDR3 bases read: TGTGCCTTGCAGAGACAGGGTACCTACGAG. Residues: CALQRQGTYE. The complete CDR3 protein is CALQRQGTYEQYF. The variable domain in full, with the rest retrieved from reference TRBV30 and TRBJ2-7, is SQTIHQWPATLVQPVGSPLSLECTVEGTSNPNLYWYRQAAGRGLQLLFYSVGIGQISSEVPQNLSASRPQDRQFILSSKKLLLSDSGFYLCALQRQGTYEQYFGPGTRLTVT.

About this clone itself: The CDR3 is cut off 3 residues early in the read; its end comes from the germline J gene. V and J are TRBV6-4 and TRBJ1-1, with 7 bases lining up with TRBD1. CDR3 length: 14 residues. The germline V gene encodes CDR1 MRHNA and CDR2 SNTAGT. V trimming: 4 bases; J trimming: 3 bases; junction bases outside the gene matches: 5. CDR3: CASSARGLDTEAFF. CDR3 DNA (partial): TGTGCCAGCAGTGCTAGGGGGCTAGACACTGAA.

In this sample, this clone turned up a few times. Coverage ceases 3 residues before the CDR3 finishes, and the germline J gene fills in the end. The rearrangement links TRBV2 to TRBJ2-3; a possible D gene is TRBD1 (5 bases). The ends were cut back, 11 bases at V and 3 bases at J, with 15 bases in the middle. Per the germline V gene, CDR1 is SNHLY and CDR2 is FYNNEI. This CDR3 is built from 13 residues. The chain's CDR3 is CALRAGLTDTQYF. The CDR3 bases that were read are TGTGCCCTAAGAGCAGGGCTGACAGATACG.

This clone was found a few times. The read terminates 3 residues ahead of where the CDR3 ends, so the germline J gene completes it. This rearrangement joins TRBV7-7 to TRBJ1-2; TRBD1 might be the D (5 bases). Germline CDR1 is SSHAT and CDR2 is FNYEAQ (reference sequence). The CDR3 runs to 14 residues. V was pared by 4 bases and J by 7 bases, with 16 bases between. Partial CDR3 DNA: TGTGCCAGCAGCTCATCAGGGTTCCCTCCTGGC. This codes for CASSSSGFPPG. The full-length CDR3 reads as CASSSSGFPPGYTF. The full variable domain, with the rest looked up from reference TRBV7-7 and TRBJ1-2, is GAGVSQSPRYKVTKRGQDVTLRCDPISSHATLYWYQQALGQGPEFLTYFNYEAQPDKSGLPSDRFSAERPEGSISTLTIQRTEQRDSAMYRCASSSSGFPPGYTFGSGTRLTVV.